The next 32 T cell receptor beta chains were all read from a single sample in a study of T cells in Graves' hyperthyroidism and ophthalmopathy. Amplified TCR beta CDR3 regions derived from RNA transcripts. Initially, a first-round RT-PCR of the TCR CDR3 employed the HTBI primer set. MiXCR, run by TCRdb on the multiplex PCR reads, gives a single entry per CDR3 protein. This table has a few hundred thousand distinct CDR3 sequences, around 46% appearing once. Sequenced sample: peripheral blood or thyroid tissue (not recorded which). These receptors were collected from an adult woman with Graves' disease, either hyperthyroidism or ophthalmopathy (not recorded which).

This clonotype was recorded many times. The chain links TRBV7-8 to TRBJ1-1, with 8 bases identical to TRBD1. CDR1 and CDR2 (germline): SGHVS, FQNEAQ. The CDR3 runs to 14 residues. The junction had 7 bases not matched to a gene; V was cut back by 5 bases and J by 5 bases. In DNA, the CDR3 is TGTGCCAGCAGCCCCCGGACAGGGCGAACTGAAGCTTTCTTT. Its protein product is CASSPRTGRTEAFF.

V usage is TRBV5-5 and J usage is TRBJ1-2; D is uncertain. V lost 0 bases and J lost 2, with 11 bases in between. Germline-derived CDR1 and CDR2 are SGHKS and YYEKEE (reference sequence). This CDR3 spans 15 amino acids. CDR3 protein: CASSLGGESNYGYTF. The CDR3, as DNA: TGTGCCAGCAGCTTGGGCGGAGAGAGCAACTATGGCTACACCTTC. Filled out from reference TRBV5-5 and TRBJ1-2, the complete variable domain reads DAGVTQSPTHLIKTRGQQVTLRCSPISGHKSVSWYQQVLGQGPQFIFQYYEKEERGRGNFPDRFSARQFPNYSSELNVNALLLGDSALYLCASSLGGESNYGYTFGSGTRLTVV.

This clonotype was detected ten times or more. The chain links TRBV4-1 to TRBJ1-1; 7 nucleotides line up with TRBD1. The J segment lost 1 base and the V segment lost 2 bases, leaving 7 bases of the junction unmatched. Per germline, CDR1 MGHRA and CDR2 YSYEKL. The CDR3 totals 16 residues. The CDR3 reads CASSQIWDRWNTEAFF. The CDR3 DNA sequence: TGCGCCAGCAGCCAAATATGGGACAGATGGAACACTGAAGCTTTCTTT.

This clonotype is termed medium-sized. Mismatch with germline at one junction end may stem from a read error. J is TRBJ2-5 and V is TRBV7-7, with D perhaps matching TRBD2 (6 bases). CDR1 and CDR2 from the germline V gene are SSHAT and FNYEAQ (reference sequence). This CDR3 spans 14 amino acids. CDR3 in DNA: TGTGCTAGCAGCTTAGGGACGGGGAGGGAGACCCAGTACTTC. Its protein is CASSLGTGRETQYF.

This clonotype was seen ten or more times. The rearrangement uses TRBV2 and TRBJ2-2; weak D call: TRBD1 (6 bases). V shed 5 bases and J shed 4 bases, with 17 bases lying between them. Germline CDR1 and CDR2: SNHLY and FYNNEI. The CDR3 length is 16 residues. The DNA for the CDR3 is TGTGCCAGCAGTTTACACAGGGAATTTGGCACCGGGGAGCTGTTTTTT. It yields the protein CASSLHREFGTGELFF.

At least ten counts were recorded for this clonotype. The chain links TRBV12-3 or TRBV12-4 to TRBJ2-2; D is ambiguous. The germline V and J ends were trimmed by 0 bases and 4 bases, with 9 bases remaining between them. CDR3 length: 15 amino acids. CDR3 bases: TGTGCCAGCAGTTTAGCGGGAATGGTCACCGGGGAGCTGTTTTTT. Translated, it gives CASSLAGMVTGELFF.

This clonotype was picked up many times. The chain couples TRBV12-3 or TRBV12-4 to TRBJ2-7; possibly TRBD2 for D (6 bases). The CDR3 runs to 13 residues. Trimming shortened V by 3 bases and J by 6 bases, and 12 bases separated the two germline ends. CDR3 in amino acids: CASSFGGPIEQYF. For the CDR3, the DNA is TGTGCCAGCAGTTTCGGGGGTCCCATCGAGCAGTACTTC.

With regard to this clonotype: This sequence may be a read error, since a much larger clone differs from it by one base. The chain is built from TRBV4-1 and TRBJ1-2, with unresolved D. The CDR3 loop spans 16 amino acids. The germline CDR1 and CDR2 sequences are MGHRA and YSYEKL. The V end lost 1 base, the J end lost 4 bases, and 16 bases lay between the germline ends. CDR3 sequence (DNA): TGCGCCAGCAGCCAAGGTAAGAGAGTTATCCTCTATGGCTACACCTTC. This codes for CASSQGKRVILYGYTF.

Regarding this clonotype: This clone may be a read error of a much larger clone one base away. The chain couples TRBV7-9 to TRBJ2-2; 11 bases match TRBD2. Germline lookup yields CDR1 SEHNR and CDR2 FQNEAQ (reference sequence). This CDR3 region has 18 residues. CDR3 in amino acids: CASSLKTGLAGHTGEMFF. The CDR3 nucleotides are TGTGCCAGCAGCCTCAAAACCGGACTAGCGGGCCACACCGGGGAGATGTTTTTT. The full variable domain, its missing parts supplied by reference TRBV7-9 and TRBJ2-2, is DTGVSQNPRHKITKRGQNVTFRCDPISEHNRLYWYRQTLGQGPEFLTYFQNEAQLEKSRLLSDRFSAERPKGSFSTLEIQRTEQGDSAMYLCASSLKTGLAGHTGEMFFGEGSRLTVL.

The J gene is TRBJ2-2, the V gene TRBV7-2; D is perhaps TRBD2 (7 bases). V was pared by 5 bases and J by 5 bases, with 18 bases between. The CDR3 extends over 16 amino acids. Germline CDR1 and CDR2: SGHTA and FQGNSA. The CDR3 reads CASSNLGGGATGELFF. Here the CDR3 DNA reads TGTGCCAGCAGCAACTTGGGGGGGGGGGCGACCGGGGAGCTGTTTTTT.

Ten or more counts support this clonotype. The rearrangement links TRBV5-8 to TRBJ2-5, with a tentative D call TRBD2 (5 bases). The length of the CDR3 is 14 residues. V was trimmed by 4 bases and J by 5 bases, leaving 15 bases between them. CDR1 is SGHTS, CDR2 YDEGEE, per germline. CDR3 residues: CASSAGGMKETQYF. Written as DNA, the CDR3 is TGTGCCAGCAGCGCCGGAGGCATGAAGGAGACCCAGTACTTC.

This chain connects TRBV29-1 to TRBJ1-2; a weak D match, TRBD1 (6 bases). Germline CDR1 and CDR2: SQVTM and ANQGSEA. The V gene lost 8 bases and the J gene lost 12 bases, with 19 bases spanning the gap. The CDR3 runs 11 residues. The CDR3 DNA reads TGCAGCTTGGCCGCCGGGGGGGGCCACACCTTC. It translates to CSLAAGGGHTF.

This chain links TRBV20-1 with TRBJ1-2; 10 nucleotides agree with TRBD1. The CDR3 extends over 14 amino acids. The germline V gene encodes CDR1 DFQATT and CDR2 SNEGSKA (reference sequence). Germline trimming cut 4 bases from V and 7 bases from J; bases unmatched to any gene: 9. CDR3 DNA: TGCAGTGCTACTCCCGGGACAGGGGAGGTTGGCTACACCTTC. Its protein product is CSATPGTGEVGYTF.

The chain combines TRBV10-3 with TRBJ1-6; D perhaps matches TRBD1 (5 bases). V lost 8 bases and J lost 8, with 19 bases in between. The CDR3 sequence is 15 residues long. Germline V lookup: CDR1 ENHRY, CDR2 SYGVKD. This CDR3 reads CAIGDRDSTDSPLHF. CDR3 nucleotide sequence: TGTGCCATCGGGGACCGGGACTCCACAGATTCACCCCTCCACTTT.

This clonotype was seen a single time. The chain links TRBV20-1 to TRBJ1-4; 7 bases map to TRBD1. The germline V gene has CDR1 DFQATT and CDR2 SNEGSKA (reference sequence). The CDR3 totals 14 residues. The J segment lost 8 bases and the V segment lost 6 bases, leaving 12 bases of the junction unmatched. DNA for the CDR3: TGCAGTGCACGCCCACAGGGGACGGGAGAAAAACTGTTTTTT. Residues: CSARPQGTGEKLFF.

V and J are TRBV6-6 and TRBJ1-6; 8 nucleotides align to TRBD1. The CDR3 covers 14 residues. V lost 6 bases to trimming and J lost 15 bases; unmatched junction nucleotides: 13. CDR1 is MNHNY and CDR2 is SVGAGI in the germline V gene (reference sequence). The CDR3 protein is CASRGAGTGQVLHF. CDR3 bases: TGTGCCAGCAGGGGTGCCGGGACAGGCCAGGTCCTCCACTTT.

The chain is built from TRBV20-1 and TRBJ2-5; the match to TRBD2 covers 7 bases. Germline CDR1 reads DFQATT; CDR2 reads SNEGSKA (reference sequence). This CDR3 spans 12 amino acids. With 6 bases clipped from V and 6 bases from J, the junction kept 7 bases outside the gene matches. CDR3 protein: CSAREGPKTQYF. The CDR3, as DNA: TGCAGTGCGAGGGAGGGCCCGAAGACCCAGTACTTC.

This clonotype appeared a few times. This sequence joins TRBV3-1 and TRBJ2-2, with D hard to call. CDR3 length: 14 amino acids. V lost 0 bases and J lost 2, with 4 bases in between. Looked up from germline, CDR1 is LGHDT and CDR2 is YNNKEL (reference sequence). The CDR3 protein is CASSQESNTGELFF. CDR3 bases: TGTGCCAGCAGCCAAGAAAGTAACACCGGGGAGCTGTTTTTT.

The V call is TRBV7-2, the J call TRBJ2-5, with D unresolved. Germline V CDR1 and CDR2: SGHTA, FQGNSA. V was trimmed by 5 bases and J by 11 bases, leaving 15 bases between them. The CDR3 covers 12 residues. The CDR3 DNA reads TGTGCCAGCAGCCCTTCCGATAATCGGCAGTACTTC. Protein sequence: CASSPSDNRQYF.

This clonotype occurred a few times. The genes are TRBV27 and TRBJ2-6; the D gene is possibly TRBD2 (5 bases). V was pared by 0 bases and J by 3 bases, with 6 bases between. Germline-derived CDR1 and CDR2 are MNHEY and SMNVEV (reference sequence). The CDR3 totals 15 residues. Written as DNA, the CDR3 is TGTGCCAGCAGTTTATCCCGGGGTGGGGCCAACGTCCTGACTTTC. Translating gives CASSLSRGGANVLTF.

This clonotype was recorded many times. The rearrangement joins TRBV5-1 to TRBJ2-7; D tentatively reads TRBD1 or TRBD2 (5 bases each). The CDR3 loop spans 15 amino acids. Deletions cut 4 bases from V and 1 base from J, with 15 bases between. Germline CDR1 SGHRS, CDR2 YFSETQ. CDR3 coding DNA: TGCGCCAGCAGCCGAGTCCGGGACGGGTCCTACGAGCAGTACTTC. This gives the protein CASSRVRDGSYEQYF. Filled out from reference TRBV5-1 and TRBJ2-7, the complete variable domain reads KAGVTQTPRYLIKTRGQQVTLSCSPISGHRSVSWYQQTPGQGLQFLFEYFSETQRNKGNFPGRFSGRQFSNSRSEMNVSTLELGDSALYLCASSRVRDGSYEQYFGPGTRLTVT.

There are a few counts of this clonotype. The V and J genes are TRBV15 and TRBJ1-1, with D tentatively TRBD1 (5 bases). Trimming stripped 3 bases from V and 3 bases from J, with 8 bases between. This CDR3 is built from 13 residues. From germline, CDR1 is LNHNV and CDR2 YYDKDF (reference sequence). CDR3: CATSRQGHTEAFF. The CDR3 DNA sequence: TGTGCCACCAGCAGGCAGGGTCACACTGAAGCTTTCTTT.

This clonotype was seen ten or more times. This chain uses TRBV10-3 with TRBJ1-2; TRBD1 matches 8 bases. Germline CDR1 and CDR2: ENHRY and SYGVKD. The J segment lost 8 bases and the V segment lost 7 bases, leaving 12 bases of the junction unmatched. The CDR3 runs 14 residues. The CDR3 region has the DNA TGTGCCATCATAGCCTCGCAGGGGGCTGGAGGCTACACCTTC. Its protein product is CAIIASQGAGGYTF.

The J gene is TRBJ1-5, the V gene TRBV9; perhaps TRBD1 as D (6 bases). This CDR3 has 13 amino acids. V shed 7 bases and J shed 6 bases, with 14 bases lying between them. In germline, CDR1 is SGDLS, CDR2 YYNGEE. The CDR3 loop is CASSQGPGQPQHF. The CDR3 DNA reads TGTGCCAGCTCTCAGGGGCCGGGTCAGCCCCAGCATTTT.

This chain connects TRBV19 to TRBJ1-1; weak D call: TRBD1 (6 bases). Germline V gene data show CDR1 as LNHDA and CDR2 as SQIVND (reference sequence). CDR3 length equals 12 residues. V was trimmed by 5 bases and J by 11 bases, leaving 15 bases between them. The CDR3 here is CASSGGQFEAFF. CDR3 DNA: TGTGCCAGTAGTGGCGGACAGTTCGAGGCTTTCTTT.

The chain combines TRBV29-1 with TRBJ2-7; 9 bases fit TRBD1. This CDR3 has 14 residues. Trimming at V came to 4 bases and at J to 0 bases, leaving 4 bases not matched to a gene. Looked up from germline, CDR1 is SQVTM and CDR2 is ANQGSEA. The CDR3 spells CSVGGTGSSYEQYF. The CDR3 DNA follows: TGCAGCGTTGGGGGGACAGGGAGCTCCTACGAGCAGTACTTC.

This clonotype was detected many times. The rearrangement links TRBV7-9 to TRBJ1-2, with D unresolved. V gave up 1 base and J gave up 7 bases, with 7 bases separating them. The CDR3 extends over 12 amino acids. In germline, CDR1 is SEHNR, CDR2 FQNEAQ (reference sequence). CDR3 bases: TGTGCCAGCAGCTTAGAGTGGGTTGGCTACACCTTC. It encodes CASSLEWVGYTF.

This clonotype has at least ten counts. The J gene is TRBJ2-7, the V gene TRBV24-1; 7 bases map to TRBD2. Germline CDR1 and CDR2: KGHDR and SFDVKD. The CDR3 has 14 amino acids. The ends lost 4 bases at V and 3 bases at J; junction bases unmatched: 5. The CDR3 spells CATSETGGRYEQYF. The CDR3, as DNA: TGTGCCACCAGTGAGACGGGAGGCCGCTACGAGCAGTACTTC.

In its sample, this clonotype was seen many times. The J gene is TRBJ1-5, the V gene TRBV20-1, with 7 nucleotides matching TRBD1. CDR1 is DFQATT, CDR2 SNEGSKA, per germline (reference sequence). The trim removed 5 bases at V and 5 bases at J, leaving 6 bases unmatched. The length of the CDR3 is 13 residues. The CDR3 nucleotides are TGCAGTGCTGGGGACAGCTACGATCAGCCCCAGCATTTT. As protein: CSAGDSYDQPQHF.

This clonotype was recorded many times. V gene TRBV30 combines with J gene TRBJ1-5; no clear D gene. The CDR3 is 12 amino acids. Trimming removed 2 bases from V and 7 bases from J, with 9 bases in between. Germline V gene lookup returns CDR1 GTSNPN and CDR2 SVGIG (reference sequence). The CDR3 spells CAWSSGTQPQHF. The CDR3, as DNA: TGTGCCTGGAGTTCGGGAACCCAGCCCCAGCATTTT.

This clonotype was counted at least ten times. The chain employs TRBV6-1 and TRBJ1-5; TRBD1 matches at 8 bases. The trim removed 4 bases at V and 5 bases at J, leaving 10 bases unmatched. Germline CDR1 and CDR2: MNHNS and SASEGT. The length of the CDR3 is 16 residues. This CDR3 reads CASSVLGQGVDQPQHF. The CDR3 DNA follows: TGTGCCAGCAGTGTACTAGGACAGGGCGTCGATCAGCCCCAGCATTTT.

This clonotype has only a few counts. The chain combines TRBV10-3 with TRBJ2-7, with 9 bases aligning to TRBD1. CDR3 length: 16 amino acids. From germline, CDR1 is ENHRY and CDR2 SYGVKD. Trimming cost V 6 bases and J 5 bases; bases outside gene matches: 14. The CDR3 DNA reads TGTGCCATCAGGATAGTACCGGGACAGGGCAACCACGAGCAGTACTTC. This gives the protein CAIRIVPGQGNHEQYF.